Here is one T cell receptor (beta chain) with its context. Clones were sequenced by immunoSEQ multiplex PCR, and TCRdb holds only the in-frame ones, with some missing. Of under 250,000 clones in the sample, about 90% are singletons; the top ten hold approximately 10%. The data were obtained in a study of blood T cell repertoires in COVID-19. As for the study in general: Donors in the United States, Italy and Spain gave samples during acute or convalescent COVID-19.

With 2 bases removed from V and 6 bases from J, the gap between germline ends came to 11 bases. The CDR3 is 14 amino acids. In germline, CDR1 is SGHRS, CDR2 YFSETQ. The TCR originated in a young man who had recovered from COVID-19. The material sequenced was PBMCs or T cells enriched from blood (not recorded which). The chain employs TRBV5-1 and TRBJ1-4; D remains ambiguous. The CDR3 reads CASSLGESYEKLFF. The CDR3 region has the DNA TGCGCCAGCAGCTTAGGAGAGAGCTATGAAAAACTGTTTTTT.